This T cell receptor beta chain was identified during a study of cytomegalovirus exposure and HLA in healthy donors. The PCR was carried out with 60 Vbeta primers and 13 Jbeta primers. Clones were sequenced by immunoSEQ multiplex PCR, and TCRdb holds only the in-frame ones, with some missing. This table holds just over 150,000 clones, 60% to 85% found once. V lost 6 bases to trimming and J lost 2 bases, with 13 bases between them. The length of the CDR3 is 13 residues. From germline, CDR1 is SQVTM and CDR2 ANQGSEA. As to this clone: Antigen unknown.

Study-wide results and limits: Some highly shared sequence variants likely arose as a pipeline artifact.

V and J are TRBV29-1 and TRBJ1-2, with D perhaps TRBD1 (5 bases). The sequence came from a woman younger than 45 in good health and CMV-seronegative. The sample taken for sequencing was PBMCs. The CDR3 loop is CSVGRQTNYGYTF. The CDR3 region has the DNA TGCAGCGTGGGTAGACAGACAAACTATGGCTACACCTTC. The whole variable domain, filled in from reference TRBV29-1 and TRBJ1-2, reads SAVISQKPSRDICQRGTSLTIQCQVDSQVTMMFWYRQQPGQSLTLIATANQGSEATYESGFVIDKFPISRPNLTFSTLTVSNMSPEDSSIYLCSVGRQTNYGYTFGSGTRLTVV.